Each of the 24 T cell receptor beta chains below was sequenced from the same sample in a study of blood T cell repertoires in COVID-19. TCRdb's table, derived via immunoSEQ multiplex PCR, lists solely in-frame clones and lacks some. The table lists around 100,000 clones, approximately 85% of them singletons, with less than 10% in the top ten. The specimen sequenced was peripheral blood. The receptor set was obtained from a middle-aged man with active or convalescent COVID-19.

The J gene is TRBJ2-7, the V gene TRBV2; D gene uncertain. CDR3 length: 14 amino acids. Trimming took 0 bases from V and 0 from J, leaving 6 bases between them. The germline V gene has CDR1 SNHLY and CDR2 FYNNEI. The CDR3 loop reads CASSEAPSSYEQYF. In DNA, the CDR3 is TGTGCCAGCAGTGAAGCTCCCAGCTCCTACGAGCAGTACTTC.

The sample holds one count of this clone. This chain joins TRBV19 and TRBJ1-2; TRBD1 is a possible D gene (5 bases). The CDR3 has 11 residues. Deletions cut 10 bases from V and 11 bases from J, with 17 bases between. Germline-derived CDR1 and CDR2 are LNHDA and SQIVND (reference sequence). Written as DNA, the CDR3 is TGTGCCACCATGCGGGACTTGGGGTACACCTTC. As protein: CATMRDLGYTF.

This CDR3 reads CASRDLSRDIPYEQYF. The DNA for the CDR3 is TGTGCCAGCAGAGACCTTAGCCGGGACATACCCTACGAGCAGTACTTC. The V call is TRBV27, the J call TRBJ2-7, with D possibly matching TRBD1 (6 bases). The CDR3 loop spans 16 amino acids. Looked up from germline, CDR1 is MNHEY and CDR2 is SMNVEV (reference sequence). Trimming took off 6 bases at V and 2 bases at J, with 20 bases between the two ends.

V is TRBV5-1 and J is TRBJ1-2; 7 bases are shared with TRBD1. V lost 7 bases, J lost 4 bases, and 13 bases stayed unmatched. Germline CDR1 and CDR2: SGHRS and YFSETQ. CDR3 length equals 15 residues. The DNA of the CDR3 is TGCGCCAGCTTGCCCGGGACAGAGAAGAGCTATGGCTACACCTTC. As protein: CASLPGTEKSYGYTF.

The chain employs TRBV7-2 and TRBJ1-3; TRBD1 aligns across 7 bases. The ends lost 6 bases at V and 4 bases at J; junction bases unmatched: 9. The CDR3 runs 15 residues. The V gene's germline CDR1 is SGHTA and CDR2 FQGNSA. The CDR3 reads CASRKGGSGGNTIYF. CDR3 nucleotides: TGTGCCAGCAGAAAAGGGGGCTCGGGAGGAAACACCATATATTTT. The full variable domain, completed using reference TRBV7-2 and TRBJ1-3, is GAGVSQSPSNKVTEKGKDVELRCDPISGHTALYWYRQSLGQGLEFLIYFQGNSAPDKSGLPSDRFSAERTGGSVSTLTIQRTQQEDSAVYLCASRKGGSGGNTIYFGEGSWLTVV.

The genes are TRBV27 and TRBJ2-7; 10 nucleotides line up with TRBD1. V gave up 4 bases and J gave up 5 bases; unmatched junction bases: 8. The CDR3 has 15 amino acids. Germline V gives CDR1 MNHEY, CDR2 SMNVEV (reference sequence). The CDR3 sequence is CASSSRDRGLDEQYF. The CDR3 DNA is TGTGCCAGCAGTTCCCGGGACAGGGGCCTGGACGAGCAGTACTTC.

CDR3 DNA sequence: TGTGCCAGCAGTTGGGCAGGGGATAATGAAAAACTGTTTTTT. It is translated as CASSWAGDNEKLFF. The rearrangement joins TRBV6-5 to TRBJ1-4, with D maybe TRBD1 (6 bases). The CDR3 consists of 14 residues. Trimming pared 4 bases from V and 4 bases from J, leaving 10 bases between. Germline-derived CDR1 and CDR2 are MNHEY and SVGAGI.

This clone showed up just a few times. For the CDR3, the DNA is TGTGCCAGCAGCTTAGGTCTTAGCGGGGGGACCTACGAGCAGTACTTC. Translated, it gives CASSLGLSGGTYEQYF. This sequence joins TRBV7-6 and TRBJ2-7, with TRBD2 identical over 10 bases. CDR1 and CDR2 (germline): SGHVS, FNYEAQ. This CDR3 has 16 amino acids. V dropped 1 base and J dropped 2; count of bases not matched to a gene: 5.

This clone was seen just once. The chain combines TRBV5-8 with TRBJ1-5; no definite D call. V lost 2 bases to trimming and J lost 6 bases, with 6 bases between them. The CDR3 runs to 12 residues. The germline V gene encodes CDR1 SGHTS and CDR2 YDEGEE. The CDR3 nucleotides read TGTGCCAGCAGCTTTCGAGTTCAGCCCCAGCATTTT. It codes for CASSFRVQPQHF.

The gene calls are TRBV3-1 (or the pseudogene TRBV3-2) and TRBJ2-5, with D unresolved. Germline V gives CDR1 LGHDT, CDR2 YNNKEL (reference sequence). The V and J ends lost 0 bases and 5 bases respectively, with 4 bases between them. The CDR3 has 12 residues. This chain's CDR3 is CASSQDSETQYF. CDR3 bases: TGTGCCAGCAGCCAAGATTCGGAGACCCAGTACTTC.

The rearrangement links TRBV5-1 to TRBJ1-1; 7 bases match TRBD1. The CDR3 extends over 13 amino acids. V was pared by 4 bases and J by 5 bases, with 5 bases of the junction left unmatched. The V gene's germline CDR1 is SGHRS and CDR2 YFSETQ. For the CDR3, the DNA is TGCGCCAGCAGCCTACAGGGACAGACTGAAGCTTTCTTT. It is translated as CASSLQGQTEAFF.

The chain is built from TRBV5-1 and TRBJ1-1; 8 nucleotides agree with TRBD1. The V gene's germline CDR1 is SGHRS and CDR2 YFSETQ. V was clipped by 2 bases and J by 8 bases; unmatched bases: 8. This CDR3 is built from 14 residues. CDR3 amino acids: CASSFPTGGGEAFF. The CDR3 nucleotides read TGCGCCAGCAGCTTCCCTACAGGGGGGGGAGAAGCTTTCTTT.

The chain is built from TRBV3-1 (or the pseudogene TRBV3-2) and TRBJ2-1; 10 positions agree with TRBD2. Germline V gene sequence: CDR1 LGHDT, CDR2 YNNKEL (reference sequence). This CDR3 comprises 15 residues. V was clipped by 6 bases and J by 3 bases; unmatched bases: 5. CDR3 in DNA: TGTGCCAGCAGACCATCTAGCGGGGGCTACAATGAGCAGTTCTTC. The encoded protein is CASRPSSGGYNEQFF.

Details on this clone: One end of the junction varies from germline; a read error may be responsible. The chain couples TRBV7-9 to TRBJ2-7, with D unresolved. Germline V gene data show CDR1 as SEHNR and CDR2 as FQNEAQ (reference sequence). This CDR3 has 11 residues. The CDR3: CASSVSYVQYF. DNA of the CDR3: TGTGCCAGCAGCGTCTCCTACGTGCAGTACTTC. Using reference TRBV7-9 and TRBJ2-7 for the parts outside the CDR3, the full variable domain is DTGVSQNPRHKITKRGQNVTFRCDPISEHNRLYWYRQTLGQGPEFLTYFQNEAQLEKSRLLSDRFSAERPKGSFSTLEIQRTEQGDSAMYLCASSVSYVQYFGPGTRLTVT.

This chain uses TRBV30 with TRBJ1-5; D may be TRBD1 (5 bases). This CDR3 has 15 residues. Per the germline V gene, CDR1 is GTSNPN and CDR2 is SVGIG (reference sequence). V gave up 0 bases and J gave up 0 bases, with 9 bases separating them. CDR3 nucleotides: TGTGCCTGGAGTGTACCAGGACATAGCAATCAGCCCCAGCATTTT. This encodes CAWSVPGHSNQPQHF.

The chain links TRBV6-5 to TRBJ1-2; D ambiguous. The germline CDR1 and CDR2 sequences are MNHEY and SVGAGI. This CDR3 has 13 amino acids. Trimming took off 4 bases at V and 5 bases at J, with 11 bases between the two ends. In nucleotides, the CDR3 is TGTGCCAGCAGTTCCCCTTTCCTTTATGGCTACACCTTC. Translating gives CASSSPFLYGYTF.

The sample holds one count of this clone. This chain links TRBV20-1 with TRBJ1-4; perhaps TRBD1 as D (6 bases). The germline V and J ends were trimmed by 3 bases and 5 bases, with 10 bases remaining between them. This CDR3 is built from 13 residues. The germline V gene has CDR1 DFQATT and CDR2 SNEGSKA (reference sequence). As DNA, the CDR3 is TGCAGTGCTAGTGGACAGAACAATGAAAAACTGTTTTTT. It translates to CSASGQNNEKLFF.

The V call is TRBV12-3 or TRBV12-4, the J call TRBJ1-1; D may be TRBD1 (5 bases). Trimming took 7 bases from V and 1 from J, leaving 10 bases between them. The CDR3 covers 13 residues. The CDR3 DNA follows: TGTGCCAGCATTGACAGCCAGAACACTGAAGCTTTCTTT. Protein product: CASIDSQNTEAFF.

The chain links TRBV27 to TRBJ1-1; 7 bases match TRBD1. The CDR3 has 17 amino acids. Germline V lookup: CDR1 MNHEY, CDR2 SMNVEV (reference sequence). J lost 0 bases, V lost 3 bases, and 10 bases had no gene match. The CDR3 bases are TGTGCCAGCAGTTTCCCTGACAGGGAAAGGTTGAACACTGAAGCTTTCTTT. This translates into CASSFPDRERLNTEAFF.

The V gene is TRBV9, the J gene TRBJ2-7, with D maybe TRBD2 (6 bases). The CDR3 has 13 residues. Trimming cost V 4 bases and J 0 bases, with 8 bases left between them. The V gene's germline CDR1 is SGDLS and CDR2 YYNGEE. CDR3 amino acids: CASSRGLSYEQYF. DNA of the CDR3: TGTGCCAGCAGCAGGGGACTCTCCTACGAGCAGTACTTC.

The chain links TRBV5-1 to TRBJ2-5; TRBD1 matches at 8 bases. The CDR3 loop spans 15 amino acids. In germline, CDR1 is SGHRS, CDR2 YFSETQ. The ends lost 0 bases at V and 5 bases at J; junction bases unmatched: 6. The CDR3 loop is CASSLGDRGAETQYF. CDR3 DNA: TGCGCCAGCAGCTTGGGTGACAGGGGCGCTGAGACCCAGTACTTC. The variable domain in full, completed from reference TRBV5-1 and TRBJ2-5, reads KAGVTQTPRYLIKTRGQQVTLSCSPISGHRSVSWYQQTPGQGLQFLFEYFSETQRNKGNFPGRFSGRQFSNSRSEMNVSTLELGDSALYLCASSLGDRGAETQYFGPGTRLLVL.

The chain couples TRBV6-6 to TRBJ2-7, with TRBD1 matching 9 bases. The germline gives CDR1 MNHNY, CDR2 SVGAGI (reference sequence). The CDR3 is 13 residues long. Germline trimming cut 6 bases from V and 1 base from J; bases unmatched to any gene: 1. CDR3 coding DNA: TGTGCCAGCAGGGACAGGGGTTCCTACGAGCAGTACTTC. This gives the protein CASRDRGSYEQYF.

This clone was observed a handful of times. V usage is TRBV19 and J usage is TRBJ1-2; a possible D gene is TRBD1 (5 bases). Looked up from germline, CDR1 is LNHDA and CDR2 is SQIVND (reference sequence). The CDR3 loop spans 14 amino acids. Trimming removed 3 bases at V and 3 bases at J, with 11 bases between. The DNA for the CDR3 is TGTGCCAGTAGTATCCCAGGGTTGGACTATGGCTACACCTTC. The encoded protein is CASSIPGLDYGYTF.

This clone was seen a handful of times. This chain connects TRBV20-1 to TRBJ2-7, with D tentatively TRBD1 (6 bases). Germline V gene lookup returns CDR1 DFQATT and CDR2 SNEGSKA (reference sequence). V lost 3 bases, J lost 5 bases, and 14 bases lay in between. The CDR3 sequence is 13 residues long. This CDR3 reads CSASELQGDEQYF. DNA of the CDR3: TGCAGTGCTAGTGAATTACAGGGTGACGAGCAGTACTTC.